The rows below give T cell receptor beta chains drawn from one sample of a study of STAT3 mutations in large granular lymphocyte leukemia. Sequencing used immunoSEQ multiplex PCR; TCRdb keeps in-frame clones, though not all of them. The profile covers 40,000 to 50,000 clones, with about 81% appearing a single time and roughly 0.4% taken by the ten largest. Sequenced material: PBMCs. These receptors originate from a human donor with T large granular lymphocyte leukemia. Some clones in this sample may be carry-over from other donors' samples. Each CDR3 is given with its conserved first and last residue. The D gene is left open where the match is weak. Clone sizes are given selectively: once, few, many, or a class where the clone is expanded.

NA	NA	TRBV18	TRBJ2-5	CASSPRAGPGETQYF	TGTGCCAGCTCACCACGGGCGGGCCCAGGGGAGACCCAGTACTTC
NA	TRBD2	TRBV19	TRBJ2-2	CASSISLAGGTGELFF	TGTGCCAGTAGTATCTCCTTAGCGGGGGGGACCGGGGAGCTGTTTTTT
NA	TRBD2	TRBV7-2	TRBJ2-1	CASSAPGVRGGLFF	TGTGCCAGCAGCGCGCCGGGGGTGCGGGGGGGCCTGTTCTTC
NA	TRBD2	TRBV25-1	TRBJ2-5	CASSEYRASGTQETQYF	TGTGCCAGCAGTGAATATCGGGCTAGCGGTACACAAGAGACCCAGTACTTC
NA	NA	TRBV6-5	TRBJ2-5	CASSYSGGSETQYF	TGTGCCAGCAGTTACTCTGGGGGTTCGGAGACCCAGTACTTC
NA	NA	TRBV18	TRBJ2-5	CASSPPDLSHYQETQYF	TGTGCCAGCTCACCACCGGATCTTTCACACTACCAAGAGACCCAGTACTTC
NA	TRBD1	TRBV29-1	TRBJ2-3	CSVVDRESTDTQYF	TGCAGCGTGGTCGACAGGGAGAGCACAGATACGCAGTATTTT
NA	NA	TRBV19	TRBJ1-4	CASRPTIGKDEKLFF	TGTGCCAGTAGGCCTACGATCGGGAAGGATGAAAAACTGTTTTTT
NA	NA	TRBV2	TRBJ1-2	CASRHATGSNYGYTF	TGTGCCAGCAGACACGCAACAGGGTCTAACTATGGCTACACCTTC
NA	NA	TRBV6-5	TRBJ1-1	CASSSGTLPAFF	TGTGCCAGCAGTTCGGGCACCTTGCCCGCTTTCTTT
NA	TRBD2	TRBV28	TRBJ2-7	CASSLAAGGSYEQYF	TGTGCCAGCAGTTTGGCCGCGGGGGGCTCCTACGAGCAGTACTTC
NA	NA	TRBV28	TRBJ2-2	CASSSHRIFANTGELFF	TGTGCCAGCAGTTCACACAGGATTTTCGCGAACACCGGGGAGCTGTTTTTT
few	TRBD1	TRBV2	TRBJ1-5	CASSGDRVRQPQHF	TGTGCCAGCAGTGGGGACAGGGTTCGACAGCCCCAGCATTTT
NA	TRBD1	TRBV5-4	TRBJ2-7	CASSTGPGTGMVEQYF	TGTGCCAGCAGCACGGGTCCCGGGACAGGGATGGTCGAGCAGTACTTC
NA	TRBD1	TRBV5-1	TRBJ1-3	CASSYKGQLSGNTIYF	TGCGCCAGCAGCTATAAGGGACAGCTCTCTGGAAACACCATATATTTT
once	TRBD1	TRBV6-5	TRBJ2-7	CASSTRTGSSYEQYF	TGTGCCAGCAGTACCCGGACAGGGAGCTCCTACGAGCAGTACTTC
NA	TRBD1	TRBV5-5	TRBJ1-6	CASSGSGQAPYVTLHF	TGTGCCAGCAGCGGTTCGGGACAGGCACCATATGTAACCCTCCACTTT
once	NA	TRBV5-1	TRBJ2-5	CASSYQETQYF	TGCGCCAGCAGCTACCAAGAGACCCAGTACTTC
NA	NA	TRBV6-5	TRBJ2-3	CASRLLGRGDTQYF	TGTGCCAGCAGATTACTCGGTCGGGGAGATACGCAGTATTTT
NA	NA	TRBV28	TRBJ1-5	CASSFKGLRYQPQHF	TGTGCCAGCAGTTTTAAAGGGTTGAGGTATCAGCCCCAGCATTTT
NA	TRBD1	TRBV5-8	TRBJ2-3	CASSLVGDRGRITDTQYF	TGTGCCAGCAGCTTGGTTGGGGACAGGGGGCGCATCACAGATACGCAGTATTTT
NA	NA	TRBV19	TRBJ1-6	CASTHGWGTSPLHF	TGTGCCAGTACCCACGGCTGGGGTACTTCACCCCTCCACTTT
NA	NA	TRBV30	TRBJ1-5	CAWSVPGQPQHF	TGTGCCTGGAGTGTACCTGGTCAGCCCCAGCATTTT
NA	TRBD1	TRBV4-1	TRBJ1-1	CASSTRGTEAFF	TGCGCCAGCAGCACCAGGGGGACTGAAGCTTTCTTT
NA	NA	TRBV7-9	TRBJ2-2	CASSSDRYTGELFF	TGTGCCAGCAGCTCGGACCGATACACCGGGGAGCTGTTTTTT
NA	NA	TRBV18	TRBJ1-1	CASSPRSLGGTEAFF	TGTGCCAGCTCACCCCGATCTTTAGGAGGCACTGAAGCTTTCTTT
NA	NA	TRBV6-5	TRBJ1-2	CASRRTGYGYTF	TGTGCCAGCAGGCGCACAGGGTACGGCTACACCTTC
NA	NA	TRBV4-2	TRBJ1-2	CASRLGGGIGDGYTF	TGTGCCAGCAGGCTCGGCGGGGGGATTGGTGATGGCTACACCTTC
once	TRBD1	TRBV14	TRBJ2-2	CASSPGQGFPGELFF	TGTGCCAGCAGCCCGGGACAGGGATTCCCCGGGGAGCTGTTTTTT
NA	TRBD1	TRBV2	TRBJ1-2	CASSAGTGSLNYGYTF	TGTGCCAGCAGTGCAGGGACAGGGAGCCTCAACTATGGCTACACCTTC
NA	NA	TRBV14	TRBJ1-2	CASSQVPGWNYGYTF	TGTGCCAGCAGCCAAGTTCCAGGGTGGAACTATGGCTACACCTTC
NA	NA	TRBV5-4	TRBJ2-1	CASSRGGGRDNEQFF	TGTGCCAGCAGCCGAGGAGGGGGAAGAGACAATGAGCAGTTCTTC
NA	NA	TRBV10-2	TRBJ1-3	CASSELEGAGNTIYF	TGCGCCAGCAGTGAGCTGGAGGGAGCTGGAAACACCATATATTTT
NA	NA	TRBV7-9	TRBJ2-6	CASSLEIGGARSGANVLTF	TGTGCCAGCAGCTTAGAAATTGGGGGCGCCCGCTCTGGGGCCAACGTCCTGACTTTC
NA	NA	TRBV19	TRBJ1-1	CASGHYSNTEAFF	TGTGCCAGTGGCCATTATTCTAACACTGAAGCTTTCTTT
few	TRBD2	TRBV4-1	TRBJ2-5	CASSQPSGGGETQYF	TGCGCCAGCAGCCAGCCGAGCGGGGGGGGAGAGACCCAGTACTTC